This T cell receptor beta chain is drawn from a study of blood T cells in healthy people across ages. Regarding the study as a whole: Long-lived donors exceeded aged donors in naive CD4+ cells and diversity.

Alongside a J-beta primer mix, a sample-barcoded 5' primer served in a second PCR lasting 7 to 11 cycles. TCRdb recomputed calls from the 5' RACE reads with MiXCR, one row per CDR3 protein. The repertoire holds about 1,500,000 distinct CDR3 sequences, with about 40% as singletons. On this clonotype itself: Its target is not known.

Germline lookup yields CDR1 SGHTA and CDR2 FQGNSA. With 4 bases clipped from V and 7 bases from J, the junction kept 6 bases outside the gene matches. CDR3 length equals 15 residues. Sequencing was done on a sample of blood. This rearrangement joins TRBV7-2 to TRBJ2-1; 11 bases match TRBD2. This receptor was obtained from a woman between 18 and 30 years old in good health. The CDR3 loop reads CASSSTSGSRNEQFF. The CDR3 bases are TGTGCCAGCAGCTCAACTAGCGGGAGTAGGAATGAGCAGTTCTTC.